A selection of T cell receptor beta chains follows, all from one sample in a study of blood T cell repertoires in COVID-19. Assay: immunoSEQ multiplex PCR; the TCRdb copy retains only in-frame clones and omits some. Of a few hundred thousand clones listed, 80% are singletons. Sequencing was performed on PBMCs or T cells enriched from blood (not recorded which). All receptors derive from a woman in her thirties or forties with acute COVID-19. The CDR3 runs from the conserved cysteine through the conserved F or W.

TRBJ1-2,TRBV19,CASSKVGGAANYGYTF
TRBJ2-2,TRBV11-2,CASSLFDADTGELFF
TRBJ2-3,TRBV14,CASSPGLATDTQYF
TRBJ2-7,TRBV10-3,CAISDNYEQYF
TRBJ2-2,TRBV3-1/TRBV3-2,CASNSGASPGGELFF
TRBJ1-5,TRBV2,CASSEIGTYQPQHF
TRBJ2-7,TRBV5-1,CASSLDPGEYDEQYF
TRBJ2-3,TRBV20-1,CSASRLAGERGTDTQYF
TRBJ1-2,TRBV25-1,CASSAQGVFVSGYTF
TRBJ1-1,TRBV4-2,CASSRTAGLGTEAFF
TRBJ1-3,TRBV19,CASRADRGPGNTIYF
TRBJ1-1,TRBV25-1,CASSPVGQGWGNTEAFF
TRBJ2-7,TRBV7-6,CASSLAEEQYF
TRBJ1-1,TRBV19,CASSIPGAGTEAFF
TRBJ1-3,TRBV14,CASSPIRTGDGNTIYF
TRBJ2-1,TRBV7-8,CASSLWARGHEQFF
TRBJ1-2,TRBV7-2,CASSLRQGEGGYTF
TRBJ1-4,TRBV11-2,CASSLVGRVGSSKGEKLFF
TRBJ2-2,TRBV24-1,CATSDRANTGELFF
TRBJ2-7,TRBV9,CASSVDVGQGKYEQYF
TRBJ2-1,TRBV29-1,CSVGLTATISYNEQFF
TRBJ1-2,TRBV5-1,CASSLRTDANYGYTF
TRBJ1-5,TRBV7-2,CASSLWREQPQHF
TRBJ1-6,TRBV7-9,CASSLPGNSPLHF
TRBJ2-7,TRBV5-1,CASSWTGGADEQYF
TRBJ2-3,TRBV4-3,CASSQGRGTDTQYF
TRBJ1-6,TRBV2,CASSDGQGYSPLHF
TRBJ1-2,TRBV9,CASSEGRGYTF
TRBJ1-5,TRBV28,CATEGASGDGQPQHF
TRBJ1-1,TRBV28,CASRHADRGNTEAFF
TRBJ1-1,TRBV7-6,CASSWGHSNTEAFF
TRBJ2-5,TRBV20-1,CSARRETQYF
TRBJ1-1,TRBV4-1,CASSQTPGTGEAFF
TRBJ2-5,TRBV5-4,CASSLTGEETQYF
TRBJ1-4,TRBV9,CASSVPGQNEKLFF
TRBJ2-3,TRBV6-1,CASSARTGDGADTQYF
TRBJ1-1,TRBV2,CASYPGQGKGETEAFF
TRBJ2-3,TRBV4-2,CASSQETGTAQYF
TRBJ2-5,TRBV3-1/TRBV3-2,CASSLGTGSQTQYF
TRBJ1-2,TRBV15,CATSRERGRVDYGYTF
TRBJ1-5,TRBV19,CASREGIGQPQHF
TRBJ1-2,TRBV4-3,CASSQDQGRDPYGYTF
TRBJ2-7,TRBV5-6,CASSAGTGLGEQYF
TRBJ1-2,TRBV6-2/TRBV6-3,CASSASAYGYTF
TRBJ1-1,TRBV9,CASSVHGNTEAFF
TRBJ2-1,TRBV7-3,CASSLQGALIYEQFF
TRBJ2-3,TRBV7-9,CASSFGTSGGTDTQYF
TRBJ1-1,TRBV5-1,CASSLAGEGYTEAFF